What follows describes a single T cell receptor (beta chain). What it binds is unknown. The CDR3 has 14 residues. Germline V lookup: CDR1 MDHEN, CDR2 SYDVKM. Unmatched junction bases numbered 13, after V lost 7 bases and J lost 11 bases. This sample is part of a study of T cells after posttransplantation cyclophosphamide. Study conclusions and caveats: Recipient CMV seropositivity and CMV reactivation strongly tracked TRB clonality. Tissue-infiltrating T cells from skin or gut overlapped little with blood T cells. Donor-recipient repertoire similarity was low at 1-2 months, rising over year one.

This table comes from immunoSEQ multiplex PCR, and its TCRdb copy is limited to in-frame clones, with some not included. There are some 50,000 clones in the sample, none observed a single time. The related graft donor's blood sample was taken on the day of bone marrow donation. Sequenced material: PBMCs. This TCR was sampled from a man in his forties in good health, CMV-negative, and a related stem cell transplant donor. The chain links TRBV28 to TRBJ2-5; TRBD2 aligns across 10 bases. CDR3 sequence (DNA): TGTGCCAGCAAGCCCAGCGGGAGGGCCCGGGAGCAGTACTTC. It is translated as CASKPSGRAREQYF.